This entry describes one T cell receptor (beta chain). This sample was taken from a study of T-cell memory formation after mild COVID-19. Germline CDR1 SGHRS, CDR2 YFSETQ. V dropped 3 bases and J dropped 3 bases, with 6 bases sitting between them. The CDR3 is 12 residues long. TCRdb re-analysed the 5' RACE reads in MiXCR, keeping a single row per CDR3 protein. Among 210,000 or so distinct CDR3 sequences listed, roughly 30% were seen once. The TCR comes from an adult woman who had mild COVID-19 (a few samples of this study predate the infection). Cell type and time point are not known. The V and J genes are TRBV5-1 and TRBJ2-5; D not certain. Sample: PBMCs or a T cell subset sorted from them (not recorded which). In DNA form, the CDR3 reads TGCGCCAGCAGCTCGAACGAAGAGACCCAGTACTTC. Translation gives CASSSNEETQYF.